This paragraph reports one TCR beta chain. Its antigen is unidentified. Assay: immunoSEQ multiplex PCR; the TCRdb copy retains only in-frame clones and omits some. The data hold about 81,000 clones, with approximately 75% observed a single time. The sample belongs to a study of radiotherapy plus CTLA-4 blockade in lung cancer. The study, taken as a whole, reports: Early blood T cell clone dynamics reportedly forecast response best, with interferon-beta.

V gave up 5 bases and J gave up 3 bases, with 14 bases separating them. Germline lookup yields CDR1 SGHVS and CDR2 FNYEAQ. The CDR3 totals 15 residues. This TCR came from a human donor with non-small cell lung cancer that progressed on radiotherapy plus ipilimumab. The sequences come from peripheral blood, collected from a patient treated with radiotherapy plus ipilimumab. The rearrangement joins TRBV7-6 to TRBJ2-1; D could derive from TRBD1 or TRBD2 (5 bases each). The CDR3 loop reads CASSRRGSGYNEQFF. CDR3 in DNA: TGTGCCAGCAGCAGACGGGGCTCCGGCTACAATGAGCAGTTCTTC.